The 6 T cell receptor beta chains in this list originate from one sample, sequenced in a study of T cells after yellow fever vaccination. TCRdb independently ran MiXCR on the 5' RACE reads; one entry per CDR3 protein. The sample has 300,000 to 400,000 distinct CDR3 sequences; 8.7% are singletons. This specimen consisted of PBMCs, obtained on the day of the first yellow fever vaccination. These receptors came from a man aged 18 to 29 who received the YFV17D yellow fever vaccine.

This clonotype was counted many times. The genes are TRBV5-1 and TRBJ2-7, with D possibly TRBD1 on 5 matching bases. The CDR3 totals 14 residues. Trimming removed 4 bases at V and 3 bases at J, with 14 bases between. Germline CDR1 is SGHRS and CDR2 is YFSETQ. The CDR3 sequence: CASSPQGSHYEQYV. CDR3 sequence (DNA): TGCGCCAGCAGCCCCCAGGGTTCTCACTACGAGCAGTACGTC.

Only a few counts were recorded for this clonotype. J is TRBJ2-3 and V is TRBV15; TRBD1 agrees at 8 bases. CDR3 length: 15 amino acids. CDR1 LNHNV and CDR2 YYDKDF come from the germline V gene (reference sequence). V shed 5 bases and J 2 bases; nucleotides not matched to a gene: 6. As DNA, the CDR3 is TGTGCCACCAGCGGAGGGACAGGACACACAGATACGCAGTATTTT. It yields the protein CATSGGTGHTDTQYF.

This clonotype was counted a few times. The chain combines TRBV3-1 with TRBJ2-5, with no clear D. V lost 3 bases and J 0 bases, leaving 8 bases between the germline ends. Germline V CDR1 and CDR2: LGHDT, YNNKEL (reference sequence). This CDR3 region has 14 residues. The CDR3 region is CASSQRRDQETQYF. The CDR3, as DNA: TGTGCCAGCAGCCAGCGCCGGGACCAAGAGACCCAGTACTTC.

The chain uses TRBV2 and TRBJ2-1; D is uncertain. Germline CDR1 and CDR2: SNHLY and FYNNEI. The V end lost 7 bases, the J end lost 0 bases, and 13 bases lay between the germline ends. The CDR3 consists of 15 residues. CDR3 sequence (DNA): TGTGCCAGCATGACCAGGTCGACCTCCTACAATGAGCAGTTCTTC. As protein: CASMTRSTSYNEQFF.

This clonotype has a handful of counts. The CDR3 here is CASARDSSYEQYF. Here the CDR3 DNA reads TGTGCCAGCGCCCGGGACAGCTCCTACGAGCAGTACTTC. The V call is TRBV12-3 or TRBV12-4, the J call TRBJ2-7; 7 bases match TRBD1. CDR3 length: 13 amino acids. The V gene end was trimmed by 8 bases and the J gene end by 0 bases; junction bases not matched to a gene: 4.

This clonotype appeared many times. The chain combines TRBV7-2 with TRBJ2-2, with unresolved D. Trimming took 5 bases from V and 1 from J, leaving 8 bases between them. Germline CDR1 reads SGHTA; CDR2 reads FQGNSA. The CDR3 loop spans 14 amino acids. The CDR3 spells CASSPSENTGELFF. The CDR3 DNA reads TGTGCCAGCAGCCCCTCCGAGAACACCGGGGAGCTGTTTTTT.